The 31 T cell receptor beta chains listed next were all sequenced from one sample in a study of blood T cell repertoires in COVID-19. Profiled with immunoSEQ multiplex PCR; TCRdb holds only in-frame clones, not every one. The sample carries 300,000 or so clones, around 89% recorded once. Sequencing was done on a sample of peripheral blood. These receptor sequences come from a man aged 18 to 30 who had recovered from COVID-19.

V is TRBV7-9 and J is TRBJ2-6, with 8 positions matching TRBD1. V shed 2 bases, J shed 0 bases, and the junction held 9 bases outside the gene matches. The CDR3 extends over 19 amino acids. Germline loops: CDR1 SEHNR, CDR2 FQNEAQ (reference sequence). The CDR3 DNA sequence: TGTGCCAGCAGCTTAAACGGACAGGGCGGGTACTCTGGGGCCAACGTCCTGACTTTC. Translation gives CASSLNGQGGYSGANVLTF.

V and J are TRBV19 and TRBJ2-5; no reliable D call. The germline V gene encodes CDR1 LNHDA and CDR2 SQIVND (reference sequence). This CDR3 has 13 residues. V was pared by 5 bases and J by 0 bases, with 7 bases between. This CDR3 reads CASSSQYQETQYF. The CDR3 DNA reads as TGTGCCAGTAGTTCCCAGTACCAAGAGACCCAGTACTTC.

V and J are TRBV28 and TRBJ2-1, with TRBD1 identical over 10 bases. V was clipped by 7 bases and J by 8 bases; unmatched bases: 8. The germline gives CDR1 MDHEN, CDR2 SYDVKM. There are 14 residues in the CDR3. The CDR3 DNA follows: TGTGCCAGCAATACGGGACAGGGGCAGGATGAGCAGTTCTTC. Translating gives CASNTGQGQDEQFF.

V is TRBV11-2 and J is TRBJ1-1; D gene uncertain. Germline V gene sequence: CDR1 SGHAT, CDR2 FQNNGV. The CDR3 consists of 12 residues. Between the trimmed V and J ends, which lost 1 base and 8 bases, there was a span of 8 bases. CDR3 nucleotides: TGTGCCAGCAGCTTAGGGGGAGGAGAAGCTTTCTTT. This codes for CASSLGGGEAFF. The full variable domain, its missing parts supplied by reference TRBV11-2 and TRBJ1-1, is EAGVAQSPRYKIIEKRQSVAFWCNPISGHATLYWYQQILGQGPKLLIQFQNNGVVDDSQLPKDRFSAERLKGVDSTLKIQPAKLEDSAVYLCASSLGGGEAFFGQGTRLTVV.

This chain joins TRBV3-1 (or the pseudogene TRBV3-2) and TRBJ2-3; 7 bases agree with TRBD2. The junction had 8 bases not matched to a gene; V was cut back by 2 bases and J by 0 bases. The CDR3 loop spans 17 amino acids. Germline CDR1 is LGHDT and CDR2 is YNNKEL (reference sequence). Here the CDR3 reads CASSQPSSGPSTDTQYF. CDR3 in DNA: TGTGCCAGCAGCCAACCTTCTAGCGGACCTAGCACAGATACGCAGTATTTT.

This clone occurred a few times. The chain carries TRBV6-5 and TRBJ1-1, with D uncertain. The germline gives CDR1 MNHEY, CDR2 SVGAGI. V was trimmed by 8 bases and J by 0 bases, leaving 10 bases between them. The CDR3 is 13 amino acids. Here the CDR3 DNA reads TGTGCCAGCTTCAGTGCCATGAACACTGAAGCTTTCTTT. It yields the protein CASFSAMNTEAFF.

CDR3 residues: CASSDPRGYTF. CDR3 in DNA: TGTGCCAGCAGTGACCCCCGTGGCTACACCTTC. The chain has TRBV2 and TRBJ1-2; D unresolved. The V end was cut by 3 bases, the J end by 7 bases, with 6 bases between. The CDR3 runs 11 residues. Germline loops: CDR1 SNHLY, CDR2 FYNNEI. The full variable domain, its missing parts supplied by reference TRBV2 and TRBJ1-2, is EPEVTQTPSHQVTQMGQEVILRCVPISNHLYFYWYRQILGQKVEFLVSFYNNEISEKSEIFDDQFSVERPDGSNFTLKIRSTKLEDSAMYFCASSDPRGYTFGSGTRLTVV.

V gene TRBV6-6 combines with J gene TRBJ2-7, with a tentative D call TRBD1 (6 bases). Trimming shortened V by 2 bases and J by 6 bases, and 8 bases separated the two germline ends. The V gene's germline CDR1 is MNHNY and CDR2 SVGAGI (reference sequence). This CDR3 region has 12 residues. The CDR3 region has the DNA TGTGCCAGCAGTTACGGGGGCCTCGAGCAGTACTTC. Protein product: CASSYGGLEQYF.

The chain carries TRBV5-1 and TRBJ2-7, with 11 bases lining up with TRBD1. V shed 1 base and J 1 base; nucleotides not matched to a gene: 4. The CDR3 covers 16 residues. CDR1 is SGHRS, CDR2 YFSETQ, per germline. Here the CDR3 reads CASSLLGTGGSYEQYF. The CDR3 coding sequence is TGCGCCAGCAGCTTGTTAGGGACAGGGGGATCCTACGAGCAGTACTTC.

This sequence joins TRBV5-1 and TRBJ2-7; 8 nucleotides align to TRBD2. This CDR3 has 15 amino acids. V shed 8 bases, J shed 10 bases, and the junction held 20 bases outside the gene matches. The germline gives CDR1 SGHRS, CDR2 YFSETQ. CDR3 region: CASSGVAGKERTQYF. The CDR3 DNA is TGCGCCAGTAGCGGGGTAGCGGGAAAGGAACGTACCCAGTACTTC.

The CDR3, as DNA: TGTGCCAGCAGCTACGGGACATTCCTGTCACCCCTCCACTTT. As protein: CASSYGTFLSPLHF. The chain has TRBV3-1 (or the pseudogene TRBV3-2) and TRBJ1-6; D may be TRBD1 (6 bases). Germline CDR1 is LGHDT and CDR2 is YNNKEL (reference sequence). This CDR3 region has 14 residues. The V end was cut by 5 bases, the J end by 10 bases, with 15 bases between.

The chain has TRBV6-1 and TRBJ2-7; TRBD1 matches 7 bases. V gave up 2 bases and J gave up 3 bases; unmatched junction bases: 7. Germline loops: CDR1 MNHNS, CDR2 SASEGT. This CDR3 comprises 15 residues. The CDR3 spells CASSERTGPHYEQYF. The CDR3, as DNA: TGTGCCAGCAGTGAAAGGACAGGCCCACACTACGAGCAGTACTTC.

The sample holds many counts of this clone. The sample contains more than one DNA sequence encoding this CDR3. This chain uses TRBV11-2 with TRBJ1-6; TRBD1 is a possible D gene (6 bases). This CDR3 region has 13 residues. Germline values: CDR1 SGHAT, CDR2 FQNNGV. Trimming stripped 0 bases from V and 9 bases from J, with 6 bases between. The CDR3 is CASSLDRGSPLHF. The CDR3 DNA reads TGTGCCAGCAGCTTAGACAGGGGTTCACCCCTCCACTTT. Full variable domain (outside the CDR3, taken from reference TRBV11-2 and TRBJ1-6): EAGVAQSPRYKIIEKRQSVAFWCNPISGHATLYWYQQILGQGPKLLIQFQNNGVVDDSQLPKDRFSAERLKGVDSTLKIQPAKLEDSAVYLCASSLDRGSPLHFGNGTRLTVT.

The gene calls are TRBV7-8 and TRBJ1-1, with TRBD1 matching over 9 bases. Germline loops: CDR1 SGHVS, CDR2 FQNEAQ. CDR3 length equals 14 residues. With V trimmed by 5 bases and J by 3 bases, 4 bases remained unmatched. CDR3 bases: TGTGCCAGCAGCAGACAGGGGGGGGACACTGAAGCTTTCTTT. It is translated as CASSRQGGDTEAFF.

This rearrangement joins TRBV14 to TRBJ2-1, with 8 positions matching TRBD2. V lost 4 bases, J lost 4 bases, and 9 bases stayed unmatched. The length of the CDR3 is 16 residues. Germline loops: CDR1 SGHDN, CDR2 FVKESK. The CDR3 protein is CASSPLSGGAYNEQFF. Here the CDR3 DNA reads TGTGCCAGCAGCCCACTTTCCGGGGGGGCGTACAATGAGCAGTTCTTC.

The V gene is TRBV25-1, the J gene TRBJ1-2; D may be TRBD1 (5 bases). Trimming took 9 bases from V and 8 from J, leaving 28 bases between them. The length of the CDR3 is 16 residues. Germline CDR1 is MGHDK and CDR2 is SYGVNS. The CDR3 protein is CASTPDRDGGRWGYTF. The CDR3 region has the DNA TGTGCCAGTACCCCCGACCGGGACGGAGGGAGATGGGGCTACACCTTC.

The rearrangement links TRBV7-6 to TRBJ2-5, with D perhaps TRBD2 (5 bases). Looked up from germline, CDR1 is SGHVS and CDR2 is FNYEAQ. The length of the CDR3 is 15 residues. V was cut by 4 bases and J by 2 bases, with 14 bases left in between. In nucleotides, the CDR3 is TGTGCCAGCAGCTCTGCTTTAAGGGAGCAAGAGACCCAGTACTTC. Translated: CASSSALREQETQYF.

This chain uses TRBV20-1 with TRBJ1-5; 10 bases match TRBD1. After removal of 3 bases from V and 7 bases from J, the junction contained 9 bases not matched to a gene. In germline, CDR1 is DFQATT, CDR2 SNEGSKA (reference sequence). This CDR3 spans 15 amino acids. CDR3 region: CSASGDRGLTQPQHF. The CDR3 DNA is TGCAGTGCTAGTGGGGACAGGGGCTTAACACAGCCCCAGCATTTT.

The chain combines TRBV5-1 with TRBJ2-7, with D tentatively TRBD2 (5 bases). Trimming stripped 3 bases from V and 1 base from J, with 11 bases between. The CDR3 is 14 residues long. CDR1 is SGHRS and CDR2 is YFSETQ in the germline V gene. The CDR3: CASSSDSISYEQYF. The CDR3 region has the DNA TGCGCCAGCAGCTCGGACTCTATTTCCTACGAGCAGTACTTC.

The chain uses TRBV21-1 and TRBJ2-7; no check of the table's D call, TRBD2, against the DNA was made. TRBV21-1 is given as a pseudogene. The CDR3 consists of 16 residues. The CDR3 DNA sequence: TGTGCCAGCAGCAAATTGACTAGCGCGAGCTCCTACGAGCAGTACTTC. Translation gives CASSKLTSASSYEQYF.

The J gene is TRBJ2-7, the V gene TRBV19; 9 nucleotides align to TRBD1. This CDR3 comprises 15 residues. Germline values: CDR1 LNHDA, CDR2 SQIVND (reference sequence). After removal of 3 bases from V and 3 bases from J, the junction contained 6 bases not matched to a gene. CDR3 nucleotide sequence: TGTGCCAGTAGTATGGCGGGACAGGGCTTCTACGAGCAGTACTTC. This gives the protein CASSMAGQGFYEQYF. Using reference TRBV19 and TRBJ2-7 for the parts outside the CDR3, the full variable domain is DGGITQSPKYLFRKEGQNVTLSCEQNLNHDAMYWYRQDPGQGLRLIYYSQIVNDFQKGDIAEGYSVSREKKESFPLTVTSAQKNPTAFYLCASSMAGQGFYEQYFGPGTRLTVT.

The chain links TRBV6-5 to TRBJ2-1; D perhaps matches TRBD1 (6 bases). The CDR3 runs to 13 residues. The germline gives CDR1 MNHEY, CDR2 SVGAGI. V shed 8 bases and J shed 2 bases, with 10 bases lying between them. The CDR3 nucleotides read TGTGCCAGCGGGGACACAACCTACAATGAGCAGTTCTTC. Translation: CASGDTTYNEQFF.

The chain carries TRBV6-5 and TRBJ1-6; D is undetermined. V was trimmed by 2 bases and J by 8 bases, leaving 10 bases between them. CDR3 length: 14 amino acids. Germline V CDR1 and CDR2: MNHEY, SVGAGI. CDR3: CASSYVGLDSPLHF. The CDR3 region has the DNA TGTGCCAGCAGTTACGTGGGCCTCGATTCACCCCTCCACTTT.

The chain employs TRBV4-1 and TRBJ2-7; TRBD1 is a possible D gene (6 bases). The CDR3 covers 16 residues. V shed 0 bases and J shed 5 bases, with 17 bases lying between them. Germline CDR1 MGHRA, CDR2 YSYEKL. Here the CDR3 reads CASSQDSARGINEQYF. The CDR3 region has the DNA TGCGCCAGCAGCCAAGATTCGGCCAGGGGCATCAACGAGCAGTACTTC.

V is TRBV28 and J is TRBJ1-1; D is perhaps TRBD1 (5 bases). With 9 bases removed from V and 0 bases from J, the gap between germline ends came to 17 bases. Germline CDR1 and CDR2: MDHEN and SYDVKM. The CDR3 has 15 residues. The CDR3 coding sequence is TGTGCCAGTGGCGTGGGGGGAGGGTTGAACACTGAAGCTTTCTTT. Its translation is CASGVGGGLNTEAFF.

The chain joins TRBV18 to TRBJ1-1; 10 bases agree with TRBD1. The CDR3 is 17 amino acids. The germline V gene has CDR1 KGHSH and CDR2 LQKENI. V lost 2 bases to trimming and J lost 1 base; unmatched junction nucleotides: 7. The DNA of the CDR3 is TGTGCCAGCTCACCAGTGGGACAGGGGATTGGGAACACTGAAGCTTTCTTT. Translating it yields CASSPVGQGIGNTEAFF.

There are a few counts of this clone. This rearrangement joins TRBV7-9 to TRBJ2-7; TRBD1 agrees at 7 bases. There are 14 residues in the CDR3. Germline loops: CDR1 SEHNR, CDR2 FQNEAQ (reference sequence). With 5 bases clipped from V and 5 bases from J, the junction kept 9 bases outside the gene matches. CDR3 amino acids: CASSQTGSRDEQYF. The CDR3 nucleotides are TGTGCCAGCAGCCAGACAGGGAGTCGGGACGAGCAGTACTTC.

The chain recombines TRBV18 with TRBJ2-3; D call uncertain. There are 15 residues in the CDR3. CDR1 KGHSH and CDR2 LQKENI come from the germline V gene. Trimming removed 3 bases from V and 4 bases from J, with 14 bases in between. The CDR3 reads CASSPQATVADTQYF. In DNA form, the CDR3 reads TGTGCCAGCTCACCGCAAGCTACGGTGGCAGATACGCAGTATTTT.

This clone occurred once. The same CDR3 is also encoded by other DNA sequences in this sample. The genes are TRBV7-9 and TRBJ1-1, with D possibly TRBD1 on 6 matching bases. The V end was cut by 5 bases, the J end by 1 base, with 8 bases between. Germline V gene lookup returns CDR1 SEHNR and CDR2 FQNEAQ (reference sequence). This CDR3 contains 13 residues. CDR3 residues: CASSLTGNTEAFF. The CDR3 region has the DNA TGTGCCAGCAGCCTGACAGGGAACACTGAAGCTTTCTTT.

The chain recombines TRBV6-5 with TRBJ2-5; TRBD1 agrees at 9 bases. The CDR3 consists of 15 residues. Trimming cost V 6 bases and J 9 bases; bases outside gene matches: 14. Germline assignment: CDR1 MNHEY and CDR2 SVGAGI. This chain's CDR3 is CASSPQGAAEGAQYF. In DNA form, the CDR3 reads TGTGCCAGCAGCCCACAGGGGGCGGCGGAAGGAGCCCAGTACTTC.

This chain uses TRBV15 with TRBJ1-1; 9 nucleotides match TRBD1. Germline V gene sequence: CDR1 LNHNV, CDR2 YYDKDF (reference sequence). The CDR3 sequence is 13 residues long. With 8 bases clipped from V and 6 bases from J, the junction kept 7 bases outside the gene matches. The CDR3 DNA sequence: TGTGCCACCTCGTCCGGGACAGGGTCTGAAGCTTTCTTT. This sequence encodes CATSSGTGSEAFF.